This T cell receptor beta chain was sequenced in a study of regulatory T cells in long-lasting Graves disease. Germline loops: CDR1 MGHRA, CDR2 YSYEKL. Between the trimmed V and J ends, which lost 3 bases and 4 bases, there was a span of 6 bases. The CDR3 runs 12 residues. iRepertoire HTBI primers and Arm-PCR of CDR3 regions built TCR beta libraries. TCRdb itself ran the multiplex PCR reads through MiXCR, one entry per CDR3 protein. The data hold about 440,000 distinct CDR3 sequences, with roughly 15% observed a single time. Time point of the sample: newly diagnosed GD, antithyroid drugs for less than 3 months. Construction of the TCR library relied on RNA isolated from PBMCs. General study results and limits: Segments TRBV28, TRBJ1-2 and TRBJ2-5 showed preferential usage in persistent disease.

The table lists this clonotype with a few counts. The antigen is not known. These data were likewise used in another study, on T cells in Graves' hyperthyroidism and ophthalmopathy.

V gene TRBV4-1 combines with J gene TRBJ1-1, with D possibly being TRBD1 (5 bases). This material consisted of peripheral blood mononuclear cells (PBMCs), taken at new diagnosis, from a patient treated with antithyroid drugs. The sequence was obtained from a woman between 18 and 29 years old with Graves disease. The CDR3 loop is CASSQGRTEAFF. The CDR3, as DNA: TGCGCCAGCAGCCAGGGGCGCACTGAAGCTTTCTTT.